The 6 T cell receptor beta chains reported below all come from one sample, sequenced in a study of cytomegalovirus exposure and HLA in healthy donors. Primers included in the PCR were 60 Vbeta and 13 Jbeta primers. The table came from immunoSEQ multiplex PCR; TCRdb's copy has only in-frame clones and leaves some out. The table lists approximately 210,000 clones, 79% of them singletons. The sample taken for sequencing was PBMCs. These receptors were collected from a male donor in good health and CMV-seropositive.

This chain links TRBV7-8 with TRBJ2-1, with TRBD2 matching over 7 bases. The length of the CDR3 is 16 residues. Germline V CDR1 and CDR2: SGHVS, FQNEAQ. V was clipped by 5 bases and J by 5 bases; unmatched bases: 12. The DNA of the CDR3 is TGTGCCAGCAGCACTCCAGCGGGGCCGAGGAACAATGAGCAGTTCTTC. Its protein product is CASSTPAGPRNNEQFF.

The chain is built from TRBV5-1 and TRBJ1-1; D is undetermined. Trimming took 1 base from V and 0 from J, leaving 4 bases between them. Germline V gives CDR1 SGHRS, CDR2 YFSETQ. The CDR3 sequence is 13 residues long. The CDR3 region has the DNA TGCGCCAGCAGCTTGTATCTGAACACTGAAGCTTTCTTT. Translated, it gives CASSLYLNTEAFF.

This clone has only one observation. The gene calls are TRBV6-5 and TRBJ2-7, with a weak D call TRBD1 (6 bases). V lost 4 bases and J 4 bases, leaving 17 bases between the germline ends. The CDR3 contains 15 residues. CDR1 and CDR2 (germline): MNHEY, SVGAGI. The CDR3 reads CASSSTGLGQYEQYF. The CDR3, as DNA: TGTGCCAGCAGTTCTACTGGTCTCGGACAGTACGAGCAGTACTTC.

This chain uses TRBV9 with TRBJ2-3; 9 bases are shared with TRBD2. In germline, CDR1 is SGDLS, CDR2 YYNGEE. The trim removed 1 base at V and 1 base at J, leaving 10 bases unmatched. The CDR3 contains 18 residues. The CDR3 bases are TGTGCCAGCAGCGTATATGGTGGGACTAGCCCTGGCACAGATACGCAGTATTTT. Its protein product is CASSVYGGTSPGTDTQYF.

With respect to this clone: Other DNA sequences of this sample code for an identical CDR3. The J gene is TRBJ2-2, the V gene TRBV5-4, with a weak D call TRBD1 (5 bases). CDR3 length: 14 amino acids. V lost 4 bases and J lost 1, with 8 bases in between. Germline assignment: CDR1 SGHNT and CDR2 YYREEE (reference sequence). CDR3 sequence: CASSQGQNTGELFF. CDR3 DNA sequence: TGTGCCAGCAGCCAAGGACAGAACACCGGGGAGCTGTTTTTT.

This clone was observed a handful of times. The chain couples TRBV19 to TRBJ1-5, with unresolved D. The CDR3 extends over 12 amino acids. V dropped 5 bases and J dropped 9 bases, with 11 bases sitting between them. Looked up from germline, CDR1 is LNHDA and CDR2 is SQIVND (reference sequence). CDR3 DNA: TGTGCCAGTAGTCCGGGAGAAGGGCCCCAGCATTTT. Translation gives CASSPGEGPQHF. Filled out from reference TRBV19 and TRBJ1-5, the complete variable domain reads DGGITQSPKYLFRKEGQNVTLSCEQNLNHDAMYWYRQDPGQGLRLIYYSQIVNDFQKGDIAEGYSVSREKKESFPLTVTSAQKNPTAFYLCASSPGEGPQHFGDGTRLSIL.